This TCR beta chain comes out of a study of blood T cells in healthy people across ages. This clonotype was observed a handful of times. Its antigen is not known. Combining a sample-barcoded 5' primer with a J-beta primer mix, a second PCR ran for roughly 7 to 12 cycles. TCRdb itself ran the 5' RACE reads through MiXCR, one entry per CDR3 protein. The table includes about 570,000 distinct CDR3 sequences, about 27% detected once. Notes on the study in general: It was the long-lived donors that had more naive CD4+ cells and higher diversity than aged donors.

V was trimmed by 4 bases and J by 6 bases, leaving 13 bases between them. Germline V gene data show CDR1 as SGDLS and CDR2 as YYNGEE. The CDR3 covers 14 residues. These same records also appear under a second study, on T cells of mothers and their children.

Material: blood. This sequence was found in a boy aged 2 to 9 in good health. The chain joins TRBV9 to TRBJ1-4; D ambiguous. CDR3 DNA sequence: TGTGCCAGCAGCAAAGGGTCTGGGGATGAAAAACTGTTTTTT. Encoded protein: CASSKGSGDEKLFF.